This T cell receptor (beta chain) was identified during a study of cytomegalovirus exposure and HLA in healthy donors. Study-wide findings and caveats: Later on, an analysis found that several of the most significant clusters appeared to be linked to common viral pathogens, which included parvovirus B19. In an earlier analysis, most TCR beta V segments were productive about 87% or about 30% of the time.

Both 60 Vbeta primers and 13 Jbeta primers went into the PCR. TCRdb's table, derived via immunoSEQ multiplex PCR, lists solely in-frame clones and lacks some. The table includes 150,000 to 250,000 clones, under 90% detected once. Germline loops: CDR1 SGHTA, CDR2 FQGTGA. Trimming pared 5 bases from V and 7 bases from J, leaving 20 bases between. This CDR3 comprises 15 residues. This clone was detected a few times. Its target is unknown. In the same sample, other DNA sequences code for this CDR3. This receptor was identified in a boy under 10 years old in good health and CMV-seronegative. The J gene is TRBJ1-1, the V gene TRBV7-3, with D maybe TRBD1 (6 bases). Material: PBMCs. The CDR3 reads CASSQAGARGGEAFF. The CDR3 nucleotides read TGTGCCAGCAGCCAAGCGGGGGCGAGGGGAGGTGAAGCTTTCTTT.